This T cell receptor beta chain is from a study of patients and donors after allogeneic stem cell transplantation. Germline V lookup: CDR1 DFQATT, CDR2 SNEGSKA (reference sequence). Trimming stripped 3 bases from V and 2 bases from J, with 14 bases between. CDR3 length equals 15 residues. TCRdb used MiXCR to reprocess the RT-PCR reads, holding one entry per CDR3 protein. The data hold about a million distinct CDR3 sequences, with roughly 18% observed a single time. This clonotype has a count of ten or more. Sequencing used blood, either unsorted or a sorted T cell fraction (not recorded which). The chain carries TRBV20-1 and TRBJ2-1; perhaps TRBD1 as D (5 bases). The sequence derives from a human donor who was either an allogeneic HSCT recipient or a stem cell or donor lymphocyte infusion donor (not recorded which). It is not recorded whose cells these are; they may come from a transplant donor. The DNA for the CDR3 is TGCAGTGCTAGTGCATACGACAGCCCCTACAATGAGCAGTTCTTC. This sequence encodes CSASAYDSPYNEQFF.